This passage covers 25 T cell receptor beta chains from one sample sequenced in a study of CD8 T cells in ankylosing spondylitis (dated by TCRdb to 2016 to 2017). Their antigens remain unidentified. The paper as a whole reports these results and caveats: Blood from ankylosing spondylitis patients appeared to be characterized by a TCR beta motif composed of about eight highly homologous amino acid variants.

The library relied on 5' RACE. Sequencing was performed on an Illumina HiSeq 2500. TCRdb applied fastp at Q25 and MiXCR to the public reads, then kept only in-frame beta chains. Entries that share a CDR3 protein sequence are merged under the most common genes and DNA. This sample has fewer than 500,000 distinct CDR3 sequences in its table, and 25% to 30% of those were observed once. The ten largest clones add up to 0.75% to 0.9% of the sample. Sequenced material: blood, either unsorted or a sorted T cell fraction (not recorded which). The receptors originated from a male donor with ankylosing spondylitis.

This clonotype was seen only a few times. The CDR3 DNA reads as TGTGCCAGCACAGACAGGGTCAGGAAGAACACTGAAGCTTTCTTT. It yields the protein CASTDRVRKNTEAFF. The chain combines TRBV12-3 or TRBV12-4 with TRBJ1-1; 7 positions agree with TRBD1. The length of the CDR3 is 15 residues. The V segment lost 7 bases and the J segment 1 base; nucleotides outside the gene matches: 9.

The chain joins TRBV5-1 to TRBJ2-2; 7 bases map to TRBD1. Germline-derived CDR1 and CDR2 are SGHRS and YFSETQ. The CDR3 extends over 16 amino acids. The V gene end was trimmed by 0 bases and the J gene end by 3 bases; junction bases not matched to a gene: 5. CDR3 sequence reads: CASSLASRGYTGELFF. The DNA of the CDR3 is TGCGCCAGCAGCTTGGCCTCCAGGGGGTACACCGGGGAGCTGTTTTTT.

This chain joins TRBV3-1 and TRBJ1-1, with a weak D call TRBD1 (5 bases). This CDR3 contains 14 residues. The germline V and J ends were trimmed by 5 bases and 5 bases, with 15 bases remaining between them. CDR1 and CDR2 (germline): LGHDT, YNNKEL (reference sequence). The CDR3 loop reads CASSDWDRGTEAFF. The CDR3 DNA reads TGTGCCAGCAGCGACTGGGACCGCGGGACTGAAGCTTTCTTT.

The chain couples TRBV3-1 to TRBJ1-4, with D hard to call. The V and J ends lost 5 bases and 3 bases respectively, with 16 bases between them. The CDR3 sequence is 16 residues long. Germline-derived CDR1 and CDR2 are LGHDT and YNNKEL (reference sequence). The CDR3 sequence is CASSYRLGRPNEKLFF. The CDR3 DNA follows: TGTGCCAGCAGCTACCGACTCGGAAGACCTAATGAAAAACTGTTTTTT. The complete variable domain, with remaining parts taken from reference TRBV3-1 and TRBJ1-4, reads DTAVSQTPKYLVTQMGNDKSIKCEQNLGHDTMYWYKQDSKKFLKIMFSYNNKELIINETVPNRFSPKSPDKAHLNLHINSLELGDSAVYFCASSYRLGRPNEKLFFGSGTQLSVL.

This clonotype showed up many times. The rearrangement links TRBV7-7 to TRBJ2-2, with D tentatively TRBD2 (5 bases). The CDR3 is made up of 13 amino acids. CDR1 is SSHAT and CDR2 is FNYEAQ in the germline V gene (reference sequence). V lost 2 bases and J 4 bases, leaving 5 bases between the germline ends. The chain's CDR3 is CASSLSGTGELFF. CDR3 nucleotides: TGTGCCAGCAGCTTAAGCGGCACCGGGGAGCTGTTTTTT.

The chain employs TRBV7-9 and TRBJ2-7; D may be TRBD2 (5 bases). The germline V gene has CDR1 SEHNR and CDR2 FQNEAQ (reference sequence). The CDR3 is 14 amino acids. V dropped 0 bases and J dropped 5 bases, with 11 bases sitting between them. The CDR3 is CASSLAAGVHEQYF. CDR3 nucleotides: TGTGCCAGCAGCTTAGCCGCCGGGGTTCACGAGCAGTACTTC.

This clonotype was found a few times. CDR3 sequence reads: CASSLMGRYNEQFF. CDR3 nucleotides: TGTGCCAGCAGTTTAATGGGCAGATACAATGAGCAGTTCTTC. The chain combines TRBV27 with TRBJ2-1; D remains unclear. The V end lost 2 bases, the J end lost 4 bases, and 9 bases lay between the germline ends. The CDR3 spans 14 residues. CDR1 and CDR2 (germline): MNHEY, SMNVEV (reference sequence).

The chain is built from TRBV5-1 and TRBJ2-1; D unclear. The CDR3 has 16 residues. Trimming cost V 0 bases and J 0 bases, with 10 bases left between them. Germline V gives CDR1 SGHRS, CDR2 YFSETQ. The CDR3 is CASSLDGLSSYNEQFF. The CDR3 DNA is TGCGCCAGCAGCTTGGACGGTTTGAGCTCCTACAATGAGCAGTTCTTC.

This chain connects TRBV4-1 to TRBJ1-1; maybe TRBD1 (5 bases). This CDR3 has 14 amino acids. Per germline, CDR1 MGHRA and CDR2 YSYEKL. V was cut by 1 base and J by 11 bases, with 17 bases left in between. As DNA, the CDR3 is TGCGCCAGCAGCCAAGTAGGGTGGAGGGACCGGGCTTTCTTT. Protein product: CASSQVGWRDRAFF.

The chain carries TRBV20-1 and TRBJ1-1; D is unresolved. Germline V gene lookup returns CDR1 DFQATT and CDR2 SNEGSKA (reference sequence). Trimming took 0 bases from V and 3 from J, leaving 11 bases between them. The CDR3 has 14 residues. CDR3: CSARDITGDTEAFF. The CDR3 nucleotides are TGCAGTGCTAGAGATATCACGGGCGACACTGAAGCTTTCTTT.

The chain joins TRBV27 to TRBJ2-3, with D hard to call. V was shortened by 5 bases and J by 1 base, with 10 bases between the two germline ends. The CDR3 runs 14 residues. CDR1 is MNHEY and CDR2 is SMNVEV in the germline V gene (reference sequence). The CDR3 reads CASSGSPRTDTQYF. CDR3 sequence (DNA): TGTGCCAGCAGTGGAAGCCCCCGCACAGATACGCAGTATTTT.

This clonotype has at least ten counts. The chain combines TRBV11-2 with TRBJ2-4; 9 bases map to TRBD2. Germline lookup yields CDR1 SGHAT and CDR2 FQNNGV. Trimming removed 5 bases from V and 9 bases from J; junction bases left unmatched: 14. The CDR3 has 16 residues. The CDR3 loop is CASSPGGVAGAPIQYF. In DNA, the CDR3 is TGTGCCAGCAGCCCGGGGGGGGTAGCGGGAGCGCCCATTCAGTACTTC. Full variable domain (missing parts from reference TRBV11-2 and TRBJ2-4): EAGVAQSPRYKIIEKRQSVAFWCNPISGHATLYWYQQILGQGPKLLIQFQNNGVVDDSQLPKDRFSAERLKGVDSTLKIQPAKLEDSAVYLCASSPGGVAGAPIQYFGAGTRLSVL.

In its sample, this clonotype was seen a few times. The V call is TRBV2, the J call TRBJ2-1, with 9 bases lining up with TRBD2. This CDR3 is 13 amino acids long. The germline gives CDR1 SNHLY, CDR2 FYNNEI. Trimming removed 6 bases from V and 8 bases from J; junction bases left unmatched: 5. The CDR3 nucleotides read TGTGCCAGCAGCGGACTAGCGTTCGATGAGCAGTTCTTC. Amino acid sequence: CASSGLAFDEQFF. The full variable domain, in which reference TRBV2 and TRBJ2-1 provide the parts outside the CDR3, is EPEVTQTPSHQVTQMGQEVILRCVPISNHLYFYWYRQILGQKVEFLVSFYNNEISEKSEIFDDQFSVERPDGSNFTLKIRSTKLEDSAMYFCASSGLAFDEQFFGPGTRLTVL.

V gene TRBV6-5 combines with J gene TRBJ1-6; 7 bases map to TRBD1. V shed 2 bases and J 6 bases; nucleotides not matched to a gene: 10. This CDR3 comprises 17 residues. Germline lookup yields CDR1 MNHEY and CDR2 SVGAGI. The CDR3 loop is CASSYGGRGFRNSPLHF. The CDR3 coding sequence is TGTGCCAGCAGTTACGGCGGCAGGGGGTTTCGTAATTCACCCCTCCACTTT.

This chain uses TRBV12-3 or TRBV12-4 with TRBJ1-3; D unresolved. Trimming shortened V by 4 bases and J by 2 bases, and 9 bases separated the two germline ends. CDR3 length: 14 amino acids. The CDR3 DNA is TGTGCCAGCAGTTACAGAACTACTGGAAACACCATATATTTT. It translates to CASSYRTTGNTIYF.

The chain has TRBV20-1 and TRBJ1-1, with 8 bases identical to TRBD1. With 3 bases clipped from V and 3 bases from J, the junction kept 6 bases outside the gene matches. The CDR3 totals 14 residues. In germline, CDR1 is DFQATT, CDR2 SNEGSKA (reference sequence). The CDR3 DNA is TGCAGTGCTAGCGACCAGGGGGCCGACACTGAAGCTTTCTTT. This codes for CSASDQGADTEAFF.

The rearrangement joins TRBV5-1 to TRBJ2-1, with D possibly being TRBD2 (6 bases). The V end lost 5 bases, the J end lost 7 bases, and 13 bases lay between the germline ends. CDR1 is SGHRS, CDR2 YFSETQ, per germline. The CDR3 totals 13 residues. CDR3 loop: CASSSGTQNEQFF. The CDR3 DNA sequence: TGCGCCAGCAGTTCCGGGACTCAGAATGAGCAGTTCTTC.

This clonotype was seen a few times. This chain uses TRBV20-1 with TRBJ1-1; D unclear. Trimming cost V 0 bases and J 7 bases, with 12 bases left between them. The CDR3 has 13 residues. Germline V gives CDR1 DFQATT, CDR2 SNEGSKA (reference sequence). This chain's CDR3 is CSARDPGRSEAFF. The CDR3 region has the DNA TGCAGTGCTAGAGATCCCGGGAGGAGTGAAGCTTTCTTT.

In this sample, this clonotype turned up a few times. The V and J genes are TRBV18 and TRBJ2-7; 7 bases agree with TRBD1. Looked up from germline, CDR1 is KGHSH and CDR2 is LQKENI. The CDR3 is 13 residues long. V lost 8 bases to trimming and J lost 3 bases; unmatched junction nucleotides: 7. In DNA, the CDR3 is TGTGCCAGCCTTTCGGGACAGAGCTACGAGCAGTACTTC. It is translated as CASLSGQSYEQYF.

Details on this clonotype: At one boundary the junction diverges from the germline segment, which might be a read error. The V and J genes are TRBV12-3 or TRBV12-4 and TRBJ2-1, with a weak D call TRBD2 (6 bases). This CDR3 spans 12 amino acids. Here the CDR3 DNA reads TGTGCCTGCAGTTTCTCCGCGGGGGAGCAGTTCTTC. Translated: CACSFSAGEQFF.

The chain recombines TRBV7-2 with TRBJ1-6, with a weak D call TRBD1 (6 bases). The V gene lost 2 bases and the J gene lost 9 bases, with 14 bases spanning the gap. The CDR3 spans 15 residues. Germline V gives CDR1 SGHTA, CDR2 FQGNSA. In DNA, the CDR3 is TGTGCCAGCAGCTTATCCGGCGGGACACCTTCACCCCTCCACTTT. Translation gives CASSLSGGTPSPLHF.

This clonotype occurred once. The chain has TRBV7-2 and TRBJ2-3; 7 positions match TRBD2. This CDR3 region has 14 residues. From germline, CDR1 is SGHTA and CDR2 FQGNSA. Trimming cost V 0 bases and J 5 bases; bases outside gene matches: 2. The DNA for the CDR3 is TGTGCCAGCAGCTTAGCCGGACTAGAAGATACGCAGTATTTT. Residues: CASSLAGLEDTQYF.

There are many counts of this clonotype. V usage is TRBV12-3 or TRBV12-4 and J usage is TRBJ1-2, with TRBD1 matching 7 bases. The CDR3 is made up of 12 amino acids. V shed 8 bases, J shed 3 bases, and the junction held 3 bases outside the gene matches. The CDR3 loop reads CASFDRDYGYTF. CDR3 sequence (DNA): TGTGCCAGCTTTGACAGGGACTATGGCTACACCTTC.

The chain recombines TRBV5-4 with TRBJ2-3; no clear D gene. The V gene's germline CDR1 is SGHNT and CDR2 YYREEE (reference sequence). CDR3 size: 12 residues. Trimming cost V 4 bases and J 3 bases, with 6 bases left between them. CDR3 sequence reads: CASSKTTDTQYF. For the CDR3, the DNA is TGTGCCAGCAGCAAAACTACAGATACGCAGTATTTT.

The V and J genes are TRBV11-2 and TRBJ2-3, with D unresolved. The CDR3 is 14 residues long. Germline V gene data show CDR1 as SGHAT and CDR2 as FQNNGV. V gave up 2 bases and J gave up 0 bases, with 6 bases separating them. This chain's CDR3 is CASSLMFSTDTQYF. In nucleotides, the CDR3 is TGTGCCAGCAGCTTAATGTTTAGCACAGATACGCAGTATTTT.